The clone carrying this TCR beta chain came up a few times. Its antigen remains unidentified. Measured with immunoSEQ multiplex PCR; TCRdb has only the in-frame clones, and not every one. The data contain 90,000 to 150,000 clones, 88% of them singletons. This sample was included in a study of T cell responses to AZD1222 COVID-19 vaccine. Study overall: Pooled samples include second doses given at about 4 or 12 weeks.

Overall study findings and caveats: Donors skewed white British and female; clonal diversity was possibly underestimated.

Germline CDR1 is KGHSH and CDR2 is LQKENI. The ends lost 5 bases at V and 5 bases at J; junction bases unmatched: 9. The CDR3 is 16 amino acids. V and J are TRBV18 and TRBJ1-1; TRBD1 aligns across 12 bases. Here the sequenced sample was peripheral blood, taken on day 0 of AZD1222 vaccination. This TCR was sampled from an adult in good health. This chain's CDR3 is CASSAGQGAGGTEAFF. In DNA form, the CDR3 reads TGTGCCAGCTCAGCGGGACAGGGGGCTGGGGGAACTGAAGCTTTCTTT.